This TCR beta chain comes out of a study of shared clonotypes between healthy human individuals. Study-wide background: The donor pool was made up of two women and a few men aged 18 to 49.

At deep level, the assay was performed. In the original processing: Junction-only immunoSEQ data arrived without quality scores, meaning filtering differed. TCRdb's copy holds only in-frame clones and misses some; the assay was immunoSEQ multiplex PCR. That table gives V, J and clone size, and the DNA gave D and trimming. The sample contains approximately 530,000 clones, more than 95% of which appear only once. CDR1 is SGHRS and CDR2 is YFSETQ in the germline V gene. Trimming pared 5 bases from V and 7 bases from J, leaving 16 bases between. This CDR3 has 15 residues. This clonotype originated in a woman in her 30s in good health. The chain joins TRBV5-1 to TRBJ1-6; a weak D match, TRBD1 (6 bases). The material sequenced was naive CD4+ T cells sorted from blood. Documented subset: CD45RA+ positively selected. CDR3 sequence reads: CASSLGDTSNSPLHF. The CDR3 DNA reads as TGCGCCAGCAGTCTGGGGGACACGAGCAATTCACCCCTCCACTTT.